Sequencing of this T cell receptor beta chain was carried out in a study of shared clonotypes between healthy human individuals. The table came from immunoSEQ multiplex PCR; TCRdb's copy has only in-frame clones and leaves some out. The sample carries around 1.4 million clones, 97% to 99% recorded once. With respect to this clone: What it binds is not known.

All the donors were Caucasian adults who lived in Nashville, Tennessee. Trimming took off 8 bases at V and 2 bases at J, with 13 bases between the two ends. Germline V gene sequence: CDR1 MNHEY, CDR2 SMNVEV (reference sequence). The length of the CDR3 is 13 residues. Study-wide points: Relative to memory subsets, naive subsets generally showed larger estimated richness.

This clonotype was obtained from a young man in good health. Sequencing used naive CD4+ T cells sorted from blood. Sample subset: CD45RA+ positively selected. The genes are TRBV27 and TRBJ2-7; D may be TRBD2 (5 bases). The CDR3 protein is CASRRTHTYEQYF. CDR3 sequence (DNA): TGTGCCAGCCGGAGGACCCATACCTACGAGCAGTACTTC.